This entry lists 26 T cell receptor beta chains sequenced from one sample in a study of blood T cells in healthy people across ages. Combining a sample-barcoded 5' primer with a J-beta primer mix, a second PCR ran for roughly 7 to 12 cycles. TCRdb re-called the 5' RACE reads with MiXCR, one entry per CDR3 protein. The data show roughly 550,000 distinct CDR3 sequences, 24% seen once. These same data were also listed under a study on T cells of mothers and their children.

The material sequenced was blood. The receptors come from a boy aged 10-17 years in good health.

This clonotype was recorded a few times. The gene calls are TRBV11-2 and TRBJ1-3, with D possibly TRBD1 on 6 matching bases. Deletions cut 5 bases from V and 3 bases from J, with 17 bases between. Germline CDR1 and CDR2: SGHAT and FQNNGV. The CDR3 totals 16 residues. The CDR3 protein is CASSPLRGNRGNTIYF. The CDR3 nucleotides are TGTGCCAGCAGCCCGTTGAGGGGGAATCGTGGAAACACCATATATTTT.

V is TRBV20-1 and J is TRBJ2-3; D unresolved. This CDR3 contains 14 residues. The germline V and J ends were trimmed by 3 bases and 1 base, with 11 bases remaining between them. CDR1 and CDR2 (germline): DFQATT, SNEGSKA (reference sequence). The CDR3 DNA is TGCAGTGCTAGGACCATTGGAGGCACAGATACGCAGTATTTT. It is translated as CSARTIGGTDTQYF.

A few counts support this clonotype. The chain carries TRBV9 and TRBJ1-4; TRBD1 is a possible D gene (5 bases). V was shortened by 4 bases and J by 1 base, with 11 bases between the two germline ends. Germline V CDR1 and CDR2: SGDLS, YYNGEE. The CDR3 runs 15 residues. The CDR3 coding sequence is TGTGCCAGCAGCCCCCTCCAGGGAACTAATGAAAAACTGTTTTTT. Its translation: CASSPLQGTNEKLFF.

This clonotype occurred a few times. The chain is built from TRBV10-3 and TRBJ1-2; D is unresolved. The V gene's germline CDR1 is ENHRY and CDR2 SYGVKD. With 4 bases removed from V and 8 bases from J, the gap between germline ends came to 14 bases. The CDR3 loop spans 13 amino acids. CDR3 sequence (DNA): TGTGCCATCAGTGTTGAGGGCTCTGGCGGCTACACCTTC. Residues: CAISVEGSGGYTF.

This clonotype turned up a few times. V usage is TRBV4-3 and J usage is TRBJ1-3, with 8 bases lining up with TRBD1. Germline CDR1 LGHNA, CDR2 YSLEER. The J segment lost 0 bases and the V segment lost 2 bases, leaving 6 bases of the junction unmatched. This CDR3 spans 17 amino acids. CDR3 coding DNA: TGCGCCAGCAGCCAAACCTTCAGGGGGCACTCTGGAAACACCATATATTTT. It is translated as CASSQTFRGHSGNTIYF.

This clonotype was observed a few times. The chain has TRBV3-1 and TRBJ1-1; tentatively, D is TRBD1 (6 bases). V lost 4 bases and J lost 7, with 13 bases in between. The CDR3 extends over 13 amino acids. The V gene's germline CDR1 is LGHDT and CDR2 YNNKEL (reference sequence). CDR3 amino acids: CASSPPDRNEAFF. Here the CDR3 DNA reads TGTGCCAGCAGCCCACCTGACAGGAATGAAGCTTTCTTT.

This clonotype was counted many times. V gene TRBV3-1 combines with J gene TRBJ2-7; D uncertain. V lost 1 base to trimming and J lost 7 bases, with 5 bases between them. CDR3 size: 11 residues. Germline CDR1 and CDR2: LGHDT and YNNKEL (reference sequence). In DNA form, the CDR3 reads TGTGCCAGCAGCCAAGGTTGGGAGCAGTACTTC. Amino acids: CASSQGWEQYF.

This clonotype was counted a few times. The chain employs TRBV19 and TRBJ1-4; D is unclear. Germline lookup yields CDR1 LNHDA and CDR2 SQIVND (reference sequence). The CDR3 totals 14 residues. Trimming pared 6 bases from V and 0 bases from J, leaving 8 bases between. CDR3 loop: CASRIATTNEKLFF. In DNA form, the CDR3 reads TGTGCCAGTAGAATTGCGACAACTAATGAAAAACTGTTTTTT.

The rearrangement joins TRBV9 to TRBJ2-7; D perhaps matches TRBD2 (6 bases). Deletions cut 5 bases from V and 6 bases from J, with 15 bases between. The CDR3 has 13 residues. Germline-derived CDR1 and CDR2 are SGDLS and YYNGEE. As DNA, the CDR3 is TGTGCCAGCAGTCGTAGTGGGGGAGGCGAGCAGTACTTC. It translates to CASSRSGGGEQYF.

V is TRBV20-1 and J is TRBJ1-2; D is uncertain. Trimming cost V 0 bases and J 3 bases, with 14 bases left between them. CDR1 and CDR2 from the germline V gene are DFQATT and SNEGSKA (reference sequence). This CDR3 contains 15 residues. DNA of the CDR3: TGCAGTGCTAGAGATTTATCAGGCGACCACTATGGCTACACCTTC. Its translation is CSARDLSGDHYGYTF.

This clonotype showed up just a few times. This chain connects TRBV6-6 to TRBJ2-5; the D is unclear. CDR1 and CDR2 from the germline V gene are MNHNY and SVGAGI (reference sequence). V was cut by 8 bases and J by 5 bases, with 6 bases left in between. CDR3 length: 10 amino acids. In nucleotides, the CDR3 is TGTGCCAGCGCCTGGGAGACCCAGTACTTC. It encodes CASAWETQYF.

This clonotype came up a few times. The chain is built from TRBV5-1 and TRBJ2-4; a weak D match, TRBD2 (6 bases). CDR3 length: 13 amino acids. CDR1 SGHRS and CDR2 YFSETQ come from the germline V gene. V was cut by 5 bases and J by 6 bases, with 12 bases left in between. The CDR3 DNA reads as TGCGCCAGCAGTATCGGGGGAGGAAACATTCAGTACTTC. It specifies CASSIGGGNIQYF.

This clonotype was counted between two and nine times. This chain joins TRBV6-4 and TRBJ2-1, with a weak D call TRBD2 (6 bases). Trimming took 1 base from V and 7 from J, leaving 11 bases between them. There are 14 residues in the CDR3. Germline loops: CDR1 MRHNA, CDR2 SNTAGT. DNA of the CDR3: TGTGCCAGCAGTGACTTGGGGAGGTTGAATGAGCAGTTCTTC. Translating gives CASSDLGRLNEQFF.

This clonotype has more than one count but fewer than ten. The CDR3 spells CASSLIGDLPGEQYF. The DNA of the CDR3 is TGTGCCAGCAGCTTAATCGGGGATCTCCCTGGAGAGCAGTACTTC. This rearrangement joins TRBV7-9 to TRBJ2-7, with D possibly TRBD2 on 5 matching bases. Trimming stripped 2 bases from V and 7 bases from J, with 18 bases between. This CDR3 has 15 residues. Germline V gene data show CDR1 as SEHNR and CDR2 as FQNEAQ (reference sequence).

This clonotype came up a few times. This chain links TRBV6-2 or TRBV6-3 with TRBJ2-4, with D possibly being TRBD1 (6 bases). Germline V gives CDR1 MNHEY, CDR2 SVGEGT. V lost 4 bases and J lost 0, with 16 bases in between. This CDR3 region has 17 residues. CDR3 sequence: CASSLYRQEIAKNIQYF. The CDR3 DNA follows: TGTGCCAGCAGTTTATATAGACAGGAGATAGCCAAAAACATTCAGTACTTC.

In its sample, this clonotype was seen a few times. The chain carries TRBV28 and TRBJ1-1, with unresolved D. Trimming removed 9 bases at V and 3 bases at J, with 11 bases between. The CDR3 is 12 amino acids. Germline lookup yields CDR1 MDHEN and CDR2 SYDVKM. The CDR3 nucleotides are TGTGCCAGTTTAGGGCGGGACACTGAAGCTTTCTTT. Amino acids: CASLGRDTEAFF.

The V call is TRBV20-1, the J call TRBJ2-5; D remains unclear. The CDR3 has 13 residues. Germline-derived CDR1 and CDR2 are DFQATT and SNEGSKA (reference sequence). Trimming took off 1 base at V and 7 bases at J, with 13 bases between the two ends. CDR3 sequence: CSARVASSGTQYF. Here the CDR3 DNA reads TGCAGTGCTAGAGTCGCTAGTTCCGGGACCCAGTACTTC.

This clonotype was observed many times. The rearrangement joins TRBV29-1 to TRBJ2-1; D is unclear. The CDR3 length is 13 residues. Between the trimmed V and J ends, which lost 6 bases and 1 base, there was a span of 10 bases. Germline CDR1 and CDR2: SQVTM and ANQGSEA. For the CDR3, the DNA is TGCAGCGTCCACCCCCGTTCCTACAATGAGCAGTTCTTC. This codes for CSVHPRSYNEQFF.

The rearrangement links TRBV19 to TRBJ2-3; 7 bases fit TRBD2. Germline CDR1 is LNHDA and CDR2 is SQIVND (reference sequence). The J segment lost 2 bases and the V segment lost 0 bases, leaving 2 bases of the junction unmatched. CDR3 length equals 15 residues. In DNA form, the CDR3 reads TGTGCCAGTAGTATAGAAAGCGGGAACACAGATACGCAGTATTTT. Translating it yields CASSIESGNTDTQYF.

This clonotype has just a few counts. The chain is built from TRBV6-2 or TRBV6-3 and TRBJ1-5, with 8 bases lining up with TRBD1. Trimming at V came to 11 bases and at J to 3 bases, leaving 9 bases not matched to a gene. This CDR3 comprises 14 residues. Germline assignment: CDR1 MNHEY and CDR2 SVGEGT. The CDR3 spells CAASGTGFNQPQHF. The CDR3 DNA reads as TGTGCCGCATCCGGGACAGGATTCAATCAGCCCCAGCATTTT.

There are a few counts of this clonotype. The chain has TRBV12-3 or TRBV12-4 and TRBJ1-2; D is possibly TRBD1 (6 bases). The ends were cut back, 3 bases at V and 7 bases at J, with 15 bases in the middle. CDR3 length equals 14 residues. This CDR3 is CASSFAGGGGGYTF. In DNA, the CDR3 is TGTGCCAGCAGTTTTGCTGGGGGCGGTGGTGGCTACACCTTC.

The chain uses TRBV5-1 and TRBJ2-5, with D possibly matching TRBD2 (6 bases). The CDR3 is 13 residues long. The germline CDR1 and CDR2 sequences are SGHRS and YFSETQ. V was clipped by 5 bases and J by 7 bases, with 15 bases between them. CDR3 coding DNA: TGCGCCAGCAGGATGAGCCGGGGAGGGACCCAGTACTTC. Translation: CASRMSRGGTQYF.

This clonotype was seen only a few times. The chain combines TRBV7-9 with TRBJ2-3; a weak D match, TRBD1 (5 bases). The CDR3 totals 14 residues. Germline V CDR1 and CDR2: SEHNR, FQNEAQ (reference sequence). Between the trimmed V and J ends, which lost 4 bases and 2 bases, there was a span of 10 bases. CDR3 protein: CASSSTDFTDTQYF. The DNA for the CDR3 is TGTGCCAGCAGCTCGACAGATTTCACAGATACGCAGTATTTT.

This clonotype was detected a few times. The CDR3 sequence: CASSLHRSGGGELFF. The CDR3 DNA follows: TGCGCCAGCAGCTTGCACCGCTCTGGAGGAGGGGAGCTGTTTTTT. The chain joins TRBV5-1 to TRBJ2-2; possibly TRBD2 for D (5 bases). Trimming stripped 1 base from V and 8 bases from J, with 15 bases between. The CDR3 covers 15 residues. Germline loops: CDR1 SGHRS, CDR2 YFSETQ.

V usage is TRBV29-1 and J usage is TRBJ1-2, with D uncertain. V gave up 2 bases and J gave up 8 bases, with 9 bases separating them. The V gene's germline CDR1 is SQVTM and CDR2 ANQGSEA. This CDR3 has 11 residues. The CDR3 is CSVEPGGGYTF. DNA for the CDR3: TGCAGCGTTGAACCTGGTGGGGGCTACACCTTC. The entire variable domain, with the rest obtained from reference TRBV29-1 and TRBJ1-2, is as follows: SAVISQKPSRDICQRGTSLTIQCQVDSQVTMMFWYRQQPGQSLTLIATANQGSEATYESGFVIDKFPISRPNLTFSTLTVSNMSPEDSSIYLCSVEPGGGYTFGSGTRLTVV.

This clonotype was detected many times. The chain uses TRBV7-9 and TRBJ1-2; 10 bases fit TRBD1. This CDR3 is 16 amino acids long. Germline loops: CDR1 SEHNR, CDR2 FQNEAQ (reference sequence). Losses at the gene ends were 6 bases for V and 2 bases for J; bases not matched to a gene: 9. CDR3 nucleotide sequence: TGTGCCAGCAGTTATGCCGGGACAGGGGTCAACTATGGCTACACCTTC. Its protein product is CASSYAGTGVNYGYTF. Based on the CDR3 plus reference TRBV7-9 and TRBJ1-2, the full variable domain is DTGVSQNPRHKITKRGQNVTFRCDPISEHNRLYWYRQTLGQGPEFLTYFQNEAQLEKSRLLSDRFSAERPKGSFSTLEIQRTEQGDSAMYLCASSYAGTGVNYGYTFGSGTRLTVV.